This T cell receptor beta chain derives from a study of cytomegalovirus exposure and HLA in healthy donors. This clone showed up just a few times. Its antigen is currently unknown. In the PCR, 60 Vbeta and 13 Jbeta primers were used. The method was immunoSEQ multiplex PCR; TCRdb's version includes in-frame clones alone and lacks a portion of them. The sample comprises 110,000 to 150,000 clones, about three quarters of which are singletons, and 1.5% to 2% rests with the top ten. CDR3 size: 16 residues. V was trimmed by 0 bases and J by 0 bases, leaving 13 bases between them. The germline gives CDR1 SGHRS, CDR2 YFSETQ. Whole-study results and caveats: Fewer N-insertions than the approximately 700-donor mean were reportedly shown by an Asian-associated ancestry cluster in a later analysis. Analyses of presence/absence relied on an assumption of roughly uniform sequencing depth across donors.

The J gene is TRBJ2-7, the V gene TRBV5-1; D is unclear. Sequenced: PBMCs. The TCR sequence derives from a woman aged 30 to 39 in good health and CMV-seronegative. The CDR3 sequence is CASSLALAAYSYEQYF. The CDR3 DNA sequence: TGCGCCAGCAGCTTGGCCCTTGCGGCGTACTCCTACGAGCAGTACTTC.